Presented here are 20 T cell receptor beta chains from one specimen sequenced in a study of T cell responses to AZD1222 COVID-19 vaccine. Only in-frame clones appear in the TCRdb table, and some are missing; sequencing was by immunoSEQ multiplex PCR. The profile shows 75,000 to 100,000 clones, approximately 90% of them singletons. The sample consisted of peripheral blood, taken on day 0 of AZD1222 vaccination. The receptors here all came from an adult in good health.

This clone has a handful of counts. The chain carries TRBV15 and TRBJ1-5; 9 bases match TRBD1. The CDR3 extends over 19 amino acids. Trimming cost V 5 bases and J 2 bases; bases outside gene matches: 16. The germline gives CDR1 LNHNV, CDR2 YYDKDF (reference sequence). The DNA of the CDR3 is TGTGCCACCAGCCGCCGGAGGGGGACAGGGATCTTCGGCAATCAGCCCCAGCATTTT. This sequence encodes CATSRRRGTGIFGNQPQHF.

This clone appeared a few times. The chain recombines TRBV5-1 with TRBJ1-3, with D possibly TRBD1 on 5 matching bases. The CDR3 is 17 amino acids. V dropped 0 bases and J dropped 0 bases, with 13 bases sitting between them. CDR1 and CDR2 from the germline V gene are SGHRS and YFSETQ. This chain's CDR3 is CASSLELGRNSGNTIYF. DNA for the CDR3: TGCGCCAGCAGCTTGGAATTGGGACGGAACTCTGGAAACACCATATATTTT.

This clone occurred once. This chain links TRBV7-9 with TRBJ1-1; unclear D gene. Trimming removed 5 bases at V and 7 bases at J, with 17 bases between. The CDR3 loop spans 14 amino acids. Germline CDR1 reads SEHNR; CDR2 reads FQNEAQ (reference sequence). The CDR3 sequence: CASSIGPKGIEAFF. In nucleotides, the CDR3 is TGTGCCAGCAGCATTGGTCCGAAAGGGATTGAAGCTTTCTTT.

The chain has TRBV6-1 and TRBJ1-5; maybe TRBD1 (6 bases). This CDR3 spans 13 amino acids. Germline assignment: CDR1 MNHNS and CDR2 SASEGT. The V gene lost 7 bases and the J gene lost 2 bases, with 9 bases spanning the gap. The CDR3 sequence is CASKQGGNQPQHF. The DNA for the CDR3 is TGTGCCAGCAAACAGGGAGGCAATCAGCCCCAGCATTTT.

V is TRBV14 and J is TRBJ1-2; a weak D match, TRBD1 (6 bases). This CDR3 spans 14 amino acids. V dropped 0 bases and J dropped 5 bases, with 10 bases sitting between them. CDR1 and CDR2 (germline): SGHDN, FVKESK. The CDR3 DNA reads TGTGCCAGCAGCCAAGAACAGGGAATATATGGCTACACCTTC. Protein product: CASSQEQGIYGYTF.

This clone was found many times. In DNA form, the CDR3 reads TGCGCCAGCAGCTTGTCAGCGGGAGGGCCTGGCTCGGCCTCCTACAATGAGCAGTTCTTC. Residues: CASSLSAGGPGSASYNEQFF. The chain joins TRBV5-1 to TRBJ2-1, with TRBD2 matching 10 bases. Germline CDR1 SGHRS, CDR2 YFSETQ. The ends lost 1 base at V and 0 bases at J; junction bases unmatched: 13. This CDR3 region has 20 residues.

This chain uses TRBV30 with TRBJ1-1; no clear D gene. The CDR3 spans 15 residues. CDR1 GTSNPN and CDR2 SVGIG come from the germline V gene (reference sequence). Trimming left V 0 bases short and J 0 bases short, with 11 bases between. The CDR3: CAWSVDSDLNTEAFF. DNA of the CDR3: TGTGCCTGGAGTGTAGACTCGGACCTGAACACTGAAGCTTTCTTT.

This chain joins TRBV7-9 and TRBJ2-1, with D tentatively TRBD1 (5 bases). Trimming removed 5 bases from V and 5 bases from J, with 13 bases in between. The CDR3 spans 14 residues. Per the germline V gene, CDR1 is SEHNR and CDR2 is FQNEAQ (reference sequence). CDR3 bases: TGTGCCAGCAGCCCCCAGACAGACAACAATGAGCAGTTCTTC. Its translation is CASSPQTDNNEQFF.

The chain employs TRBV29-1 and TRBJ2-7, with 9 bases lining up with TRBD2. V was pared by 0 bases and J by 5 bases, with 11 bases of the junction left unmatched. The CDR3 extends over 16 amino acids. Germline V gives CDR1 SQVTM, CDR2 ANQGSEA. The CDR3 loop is CSVEDPVAGVGHEQYF. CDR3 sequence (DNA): TGCAGCGTTGAAGATCCCGTAGCGGGAGTAGGGCACGAGCAGTACTTC.

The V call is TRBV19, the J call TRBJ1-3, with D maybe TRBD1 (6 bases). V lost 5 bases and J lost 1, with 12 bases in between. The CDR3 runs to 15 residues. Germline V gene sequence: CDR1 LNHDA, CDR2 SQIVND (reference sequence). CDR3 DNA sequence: TGTGCCAGTAGTCAAAATACAGGGTCTGGAAACACCATATATTTT. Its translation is CASSQNTGSGNTIYF.

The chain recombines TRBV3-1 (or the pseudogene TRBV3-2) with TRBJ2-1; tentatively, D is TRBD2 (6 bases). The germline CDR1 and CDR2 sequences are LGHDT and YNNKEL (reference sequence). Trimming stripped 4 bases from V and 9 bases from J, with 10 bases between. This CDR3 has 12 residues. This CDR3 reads CASSPAGGEQFF. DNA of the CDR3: TGTGCCAGCAGCCCCGCCGGGGGTGAGCAGTTCTTC.

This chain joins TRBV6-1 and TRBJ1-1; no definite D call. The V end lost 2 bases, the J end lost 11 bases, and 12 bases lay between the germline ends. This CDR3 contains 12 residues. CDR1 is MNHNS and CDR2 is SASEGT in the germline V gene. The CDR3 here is CASSERQYYAFF. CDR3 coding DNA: TGTGCCAGCAGTGAAAGACAATATTACGCTTTCTTT.

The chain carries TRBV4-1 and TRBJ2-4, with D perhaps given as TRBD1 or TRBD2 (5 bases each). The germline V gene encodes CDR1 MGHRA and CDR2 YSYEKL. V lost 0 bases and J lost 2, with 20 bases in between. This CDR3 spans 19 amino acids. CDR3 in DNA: TGCGCCAGCAGCCAAGAAAAGGGACGGATACCTGGGTCCAAAAACATTCAGTACTTC. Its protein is CASSQEKGRIPGSKNIQYF.

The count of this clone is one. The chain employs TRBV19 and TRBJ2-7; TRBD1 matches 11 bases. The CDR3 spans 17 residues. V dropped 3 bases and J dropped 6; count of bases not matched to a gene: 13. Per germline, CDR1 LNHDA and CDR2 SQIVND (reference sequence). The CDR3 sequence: CASSIARGQGARGEQYF. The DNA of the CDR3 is TGTGCCAGTAGTATCGCCAGAGGACAGGGGGCGCGTGGCGAGCAGTACTTC.

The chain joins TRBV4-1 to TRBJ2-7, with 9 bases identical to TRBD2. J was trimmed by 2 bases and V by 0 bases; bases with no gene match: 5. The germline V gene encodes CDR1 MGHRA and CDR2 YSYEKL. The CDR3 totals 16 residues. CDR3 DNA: TGCGCCAGCAGCCAAGAACCGGCGGGAGGGCCCTACGAGCAGTACTTC. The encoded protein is CASSQEPAGGPYEQYF.

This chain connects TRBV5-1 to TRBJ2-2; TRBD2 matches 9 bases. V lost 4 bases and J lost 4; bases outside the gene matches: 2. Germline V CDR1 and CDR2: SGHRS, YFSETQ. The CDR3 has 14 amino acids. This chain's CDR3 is CASSPSGTTGELFF. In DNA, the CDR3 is TGCGCCAGCAGCCCTAGCGGGACCACCGGGGAGCTGTTTTTT.

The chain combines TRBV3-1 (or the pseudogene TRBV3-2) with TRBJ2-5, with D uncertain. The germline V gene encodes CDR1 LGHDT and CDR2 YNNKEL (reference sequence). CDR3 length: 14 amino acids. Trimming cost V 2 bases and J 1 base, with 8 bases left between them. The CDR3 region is CASSQKGGQETQYF. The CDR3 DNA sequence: TGTGCCAGCAGCCAAAAGGGTGGCCAAGAGACCCAGTACTTC.

CDR3 loop: CASRVGTGFSGANVLTF. The CDR3 coding sequence is TGTGCCAGTAGGGTGGGGACAGGGTTCTCTGGGGCCAACGTCCTGACTTTC. This rearrangement joins TRBV19 to TRBJ2-6; 9 nucleotides align to TRBD1. This CDR3 region has 17 residues. Germline V gene lookup returns CDR1 LNHDA and CDR2 SQIVND (reference sequence). Trimming removed 6 bases from V and 0 bases from J; junction bases left unmatched: 6.

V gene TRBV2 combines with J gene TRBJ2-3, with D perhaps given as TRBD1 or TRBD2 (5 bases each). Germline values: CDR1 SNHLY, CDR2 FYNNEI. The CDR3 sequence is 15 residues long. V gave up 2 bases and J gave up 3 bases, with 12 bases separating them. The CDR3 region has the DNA TGTGCCAGCAGTGAACAGGGAGTCTGGACAGATACGCAGTATTTT. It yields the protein CASSEQGVWTDTQYF. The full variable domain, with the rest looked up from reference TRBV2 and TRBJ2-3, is EPEVTQTPSHQVTQMGQEVILRCVPISNHLYFYWYRQILGQKVEFLVSFYNNEISEKSEIFDDQFSVERPDGSNFTLKIRSTKLEDSAMYFCASSEQGVWTDTQYFGPGTRLTVL.

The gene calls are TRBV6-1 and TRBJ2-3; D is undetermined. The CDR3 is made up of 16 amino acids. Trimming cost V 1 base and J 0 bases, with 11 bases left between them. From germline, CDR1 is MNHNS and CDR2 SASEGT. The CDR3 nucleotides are TGTGCCAGCAGTGAAGGCATGGGTGGAAGCACAGATACGCAGTATTTT. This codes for CASSEGMGGSTDTQYF.